This TCR beta chain was documented in a study of T-cell memory formation after mild COVID-19. TCRdb analysed the 5' RACE reads with MiXCR anew, one entry per CDR3 protein. In the table there are about 340,000 distinct CDR3 sequences, approximately 15% of which are singletons. This clonotype was counted a few times. This CDR3 contains 15 residues. V gave up 6 bases and J gave up 7 bases, with 19 bases separating them. Germline V CDR1 and CDR2: MNHNS, SASEGT. This sequence originates from a man aged 18 to 35 who had mild COVID-19 (a few samples of this study predate the infection). Cell type and time point are not known. The chain has TRBV6-1 and TRBJ2-1; a weak D match, TRBD1 (6 bases). The source material was PBMCs or a T cell subset sorted from them (not recorded which). The CDR3 DNA follows: TGTGCCAGCAGCACCGATGACAGGTTTAGTAATGAGCAGTTCTTC. Protein sequence: CASSTDDRFSNEQFF.